A selection of T cell receptor beta chains follows, all from one sample in a study of cytomegalovirus exposure and HLA in healthy donors. This table comes from immunoSEQ multiplex PCR, and its TCRdb copy is limited to in-frame clones, with some not included. Of 150,000 to 200,000 clones in the sample, about 9% were seen once. Sequencing was carried out using PBMCs. The receptors were gathered from a woman in her 30s in good health and CMV-seropositive. Both conserved end residues are trimmed from each CDR3. For some rows the clone size is stated as once, few or many, or as a class when expanded; others skip it.

j_call	clone_size	v_call	cdr3_aa
TRBJ1-4	few	TRBV19	ASSRQGATNEKLF
TRBJ2-1	few	TRBV30	AWGGRGGEQF
TRBJ2-2	few	TRBV10-3	AISVSGRAHTGELF
TRBJ1-2	.	TRBV9	ASSVGTGGYGYT
TRBJ1-5	few	TRBV28	ASSLRGEEPQH
TRBJ2-7	few	TRBV4-1	ASSQDQTGSSYEQY
TRBJ2-7	few	TRBV11-2	ASSFTAGDPKQY
TRBJ2-7	.	TRBV2	ASRRIYEQY
TRBJ2-1	few	TRBV30	AWSRASGSDEQF
TRBJ2-1	.	TRBV5-4	ASSWGDYNEQF
TRBJ1-2	few	TRBV19	ASNDRGEGYT
TRBJ2-7	.	TRBV4-2	ASSQDAGSPWFEQY
TRBJ1-1	few	TRBV18	ASSPPPNSLNTEAF
TRBJ2-7	.	TRBV19	ASSNHRGSDYEQY
TRBJ2-5	few	TRBV4-1	ASSRDRAQETQY
TRBJ2-7	.	TRBV5-1	ASLGTSGVQTEQY
TRBJ1-6	few	TRBV6-6	ASTPRDSDNSPLH
TRBJ1-2	.	TRBV4-2	ASSQDWGTAIYGYT
TRBJ1-1	few	TRBV5-8	ASSLSPFEAF
TRBJ2-1	few	TRBV19	ASSITGVTGNEQF
TRBJ1-2	.	TRBV6-1	ASLELGGSNYGYT
TRBJ2-7	few	TRBV6-6	ASRGAGGEYEQY
TRBJ2-1	few	TRBV6-4	ASSPTREGYNEQF
TRBJ2-1	.	TRBV10-3	AIRGDRGNNEQF
TRBJ1-5	few	TRBV30	AWSGRAAGPQH
TRBJ2-7	few	TRBV11-3	ASSLGDSDLYEQY
TRBJ1-3	few	TRBV2	ASSQNRRRGGTIY
TRBJ1-1	few	TRBV11-2	ASSFTGSTEAF
TRBJ1-2	few	TRBV5-4	ASSYPGGRGLDGYT